This is a list of T cell receptor beta chains from one sample in a study of molecular identifiers for immune sequencing clone quantification. TCRdb re-derived calls from the PCR reads in MiXCR, one entry per CDR3 protein. Here the sample spans over 600,000 distinct CDR3 sequences, roughly 21% being singletons. The source material was naive CD8+ T cells from blood, with Jurkat cell RNA spiked in. The origin of the receptors is a human donor in good health. Some libraries in this study had Jurkat cell RNA spiked in. The CDR3 runs from the conserved cysteine through the conserved F or W. A D gene is named only where the DNA matches it firmly. Rows may omit the clone size; those that give it use once, few, many or a size class.

clone_size	d_call	v_call	j_call	cdr3_aa	cdr3_nt
few	NA	TRBV12-3/TRBV12-4	TRBJ2-3	CANGLGTDTQYF	TGTGCCAATGGCCTCGGCACAGATACGCAGTATTTT
many	TRBD2	TRBV6-4	TRBJ2-3	CASSDSGTSIDTQYF	TGTGCCAGCAGTGACTCCGGGACTAGCATAGATACGCAGTATTTT
few	NA	TRBV9	TRBJ1-4	CASSPGWSNEKLFF	TGTGCCAGCAGCCCGGGCTGGTCTAATGAAAAACTGTTTTTT
few	NA	TRBV19	TRBJ2-2	CASSKGRWYTGELFF	TGTGCCAGTAGTAAGGGGCGTTGGTACACCGGGGAGCTGTTTTTT
few	TRBD2	TRBV5-4	TRBJ2-1	CASSRPPSGVYNEQFF	TGTGCCAGCAGCCGGCCCCCTAGCGGGGTCTACAATGAGCAGTTCTTC
many	NA	TRBV4-3	TRBJ1-2	CASSQDQTGKYGYTF	TGCGCCAGCAGCCAAGATCAAACAGGGAAATATGGCTACACCTTC
NA	TRBD1	TRBV12-5	TRBJ1-1	CASGWKTGTEAFF	TGTGCTAGTGGTTGGAAGACAGGGACTGAAGCTTTCTTT
many	NA	TRBV7-9	TRBJ2-3	CASSHPVTDTQYF	TGTGCCAGCAGCCATCCCGTGACAGATACGCAGTATTTT
few	TRBD2	TRBV5-1	TRBJ2-3	CASSQGLAGGTTDTQYF	TGCGCCAGCAGCCAGGGACTAGCGGGGGGAACGACAGATACGCAGTATTTT
NA	TRBD2	TRBV6-2/TRBV6-3	TRBJ2-7	CASSYSGLASEQYF	TGTGCCAGCAGTTACTCGGGACTAGCTTCCGAGCAGTACTTC
NA	NA	TRBV6-2/TRBV6-3	TRBJ2-7	CASSYGQGRPHYERYF	TGTGCCAGCAGTTACGGTCAGGGCCGGCCCCACTACGAGCGGTACTTC
many	TRBD1	TRBV7-2	TRBJ1-1	CASSLDRGTGTEAFF	TGTGCCAGCAGCTTGGACAGGGGTACGGGCACTGAAGCTTTCTTT
NA	TRBD2	TRBV7-2	TRBJ2-7	CASSMTSGSSYEQYF	TGTGCCAGCAGCATGACTAGCGGAAGCTCCTACGAGCAGTACTTC
NA	NA	TRBV30	TRBJ2-2	CAWSSTGELSF	TGTGCCTGGAGTAGTACCGGGGAGCTGTCTTTT
NA	NA	TRBV29-1	TRBJ2-7	CSVTLRGEQYF	TGCAGCGTGACTTTGAGGGGCGAGCAGTACTTC
many	TRBD1	TRBV12-3/TRBV12-4	TRBJ1-4	CASTFEQGNEKLFF	TGTGCCAGCACCTTCGAACAGGGGAATGAAAAACTGTTTTTT
many	TRBD1	TRBV28	TRBJ1-4	CASSLPGDRVTNEKLFF	TGTGCCAGCAGTTTACCCGGCGACAGGGTCACTAATGAAAAACTGTTTTTT
few	NA	TRBV4-1	TRBJ2-1	CASSQEGPGNSYNEQFF	TGCGCCAGCAGCCAAGAAGGACCCGGGAATTCCTACAATGAGCAGTTCTTC
many	NA	TRBV6-2/TRBV6-3	TRBJ2-1	CASSPLSSYNEQFF	TGTGCCAGCAGCCCCCTTAGCTCCTACAATGAGCAGTTCTTC
many	TRBD1	TRBV25-1	TRBJ1-5	CASSEVFRQGAKDQPQHF	TGTGCCAGCAGTGAAGTTTTCAGGCAGGGGGCGAAAGATCAGCCCCAGCATTTT
many	TRBD1	TRBV9	TRBJ1-1	CASSATGATTEAFF	TGTGCCAGCAGCGCGACAGGGGCTACTACTGAAGCTTTCTTT
NA	NA	TRBV7-9	TRBJ2-1	CASSAASYNERFF	TGTGCCAGCAGCGCGGCCAGTTACAATGAGCGGTTCTTC
many	NA	TRBV12-3/TRBV12-4	TRBJ2-3	CASSPTLRGGTDTQYF	TGTGCCAGCAGTCCGACGCTCAGGGGGGGCACAGATACGCAGTATTTT
NA	NA	TRBV15	TRBJ1-5	CATVDAGQAATLPQHF	TGTGCCACCGTGGATGCGGGGCAGGCCGCAACCTTGCCCCAGCATTTT
many	NA	TRBV9	TRBJ2-3	CASSAPRESGEDTQYF	TGTGCCAGCAGCGCCCCCCGTGAGTCGGGTGAGGATACGCAGTATTTT